A selection of T cell receptor beta chains follows, all from one sample in a study of beta chain features in type 1 diabetes. TCRdb's copy holds only in-frame clones and misses some; the assay was immunoSEQ multiplex PCR. The repertoire consists of 970,000 or so clones, with 15% to 20% occurring once and the leading ten covering around 0.02%. The sequenced sample consisted of naive CD4+ T cells from blood. The receptors here all came from a woman under 30 in good health. The CDR3 runs from the conserved cysteine through the conserved F or W. The order of the fields is V gene, clone size, J gene, D gene, CDR3 protein, CDR3 DNA. The D gene is left open where the match is weak. Part of the rows lack a size; the others show once, few, many or a class for expanded clones.

TRBV27	-	TRBJ1-5	-	CASSSTWTGLSNQPQHF	TGTGCCAGCAGTTCAACCTGGACGGGACTGAGCAATCAGCCCCAGCATTTT
TRBV2	few	TRBJ2-5	-	CASSYDNAQETQYF	TGTGCCAGCAGCTATGACAACGCCCAAGAGACCCAGTACTTC
TRBV28	-	TRBJ2-7	TRBD2	CASSSGAGGPNEQYF	TGTGCCAGCAGTTCAGGAGCGGGAGGGCCAAACGAGCAGTACTTC
TRBV28	few	TRBJ1-1	-	CATAGPLTEAFF	TGTGCCACCGCGGGACCGCTCACTGAAGCTTTCTTT
TRBV19	-	TRBJ2-5	-	CASSRDGSVETQYF	TGTGCCAGTAGTAGGGACGGATCGGTCGAGACCCAGTACTTC
TRBV19	-	TRBJ2-6	-	CASQLSGANVLTF	TGTGCCAGTCAGCTCTCTGGGGCCAACGTCCTGACTTTC
TRBV15	few	TRBJ1-1	TRBD1	CATSRGQGLNTEAFF	TGTGCCACCAGCAGAGGACAGGGGTTGAACACTGAAGCTTTCTTT
TRBV7-9	few	TRBJ1-4	-	CASTFGNNEKLFF	TGTGCCAGCACCTTTGGGAATAATGAAAAACTGTTTTTT
TRBV4-3	few	TRBJ2-1	-	CASSLGASNEQFF	TGCGCCAGCAGCTTAGGGGCTTCCAATGAGCAGTTCTTC
TRBV2	-	TRBJ1-3	TRBD1	CASSGQGGNTIYF	TGTGCCAGCTCCGGACAGGGCGGAAACACCATATATTTT
TRBV7-9	-	TRBJ2-3	-	CASSLAGQTSRDTQYF	TGTGCCAGCAGCTTAGCCGGCCAAACTTCGCGTGATACGCAGTATTTT
TRBV5-1	few	TRBJ2-3	TRBD2	CASSLASGLDTQYF	TGCGCCAGCAGCTTGGCTAGCGGGTTAGATACGCAGTATTTT
TRBV4-3	few	TRBJ2-1	TRBD1	CASSHLLQGTDEQFF	TGCGCCAGCAGCCACCTTTTACAGGGGACCGATGAGCAGTTCTTC
TRBV18	-	TRBJ1-2	TRBD1	CASSPRGQDGYTF	TGTGCCAGCTCACCACGTGGACAGGATGGCTACACCTTC
TRBV7-3	-	TRBJ2-5	-	CASSLGAEPHQETQYF	TGTGCCAGCAGCTTAGGGGCGGAGCCTCACCAAGAGACCCAGTACTTC
TRBV27	-	TRBJ2-7	-	CASTSPIGEQYF	TGTGCCAGCACATCCCCAATCGGCGAGCAGTACTTC
TRBV5-1	-	TRBJ2-5	-	CASSLEPGRETQYF	TGCGCCAGCAGCTTGGAACCAGGGCGGGAGACCCAGTACTTC
TRBV7-2	-	TRBJ2-5	-	CASSLQAGWQETQYF	TGTGCCAGCAGCTTACAAGCGGGCTGGCAAGAGACCCAGTACTTC
TRBV7-2	few	TRBJ2-5	TRBD1	CASSLVTGVGETQYF	TGTGCCAGCAGCTTGGTGACAGGGGTTGGGGAGACCCAGTACTTC
TRBV29-1	-	TRBJ2-1	TRBD2	CSVEVGLATPNEQFF	TGCAGCGTTGAAGTCGGACTAGCGACACCGAATGAGCAGTTCTTC
TRBV28	few	TRBJ2-1	TRBD2	CASSPGGAGYNEQFF	TGTGCCAGCAGTCCCGGTGGAGCGGGGTACAATGAGCAGTTCTTC
TRBV5-6	-	TRBJ2-1	-	CASSLRGPYNEQFF	TGTGCCAGCAGCTTGCGGGGTCCCTACAATGAGCAGTTCTTC
TRBV15	few	TRBJ2-3	-	CATSIPGGPDTQYF	TGTGCCACCAGCATCCCCGGGGGCCCAGATACGCAGTATTTT
TRBV5-6	-	TRBJ1-1	-	CASSFNTEAFF	TGTGCCAGCAGCTTCAACACTGAAGCTTTCTTT
TRBV19	-	TRBJ2-5	TRBD1	CASSIVGTGQETQYF	TGTGCCAGTAGTATAGTAGGGACAGGTCAAGAGACCCAGTACTTC
TRBV4-3	-	TRBJ1-2	-	CASSQESRQMNYGYTF	TGCGCCAGCAGCCAAGAATCCCGACAGATGAACTATGGCTACACCTTC
TRBV19	few	TRBJ2-7	TRBD2	CASSTTSAYEQYF	TGTGCCAGTAGTACGACTAGCGCCTACGAGCAGTACTTC
TRBV29-1	-	TRBJ2-3	TRBD2	CSVVSSGQRGTQYF	TGCAGCGTAGTATCTAGCGGGCAGCGTGGTACGCAGTATTTT
TRBV14	-	TRBJ2-1	-	CASSYVGEYNEQFF	TGTGCCAGCAGCTACGTGGGCGAATACAATGAGCAGTTCTTC
TRBV6-1	few	TRBJ1-5	TRBD1	CASSGGQGLIISNQPQHF	TGTGCCAGCAGTGGTGGACAGGGTTTGATCATAAGCAATCAGCCCCAGCATTTT
TRBV11-2	few	TRBJ2-7	TRBD2	CASQGAGGSSREQYF	TGTGCCAGCCAAGGGGCAGGCGGGAGCTCCAGAGAGCAGTACTTC
TRBV4-2	few	TRBJ1-3	-	CASSLGRQPSGNTIYF	TGTGCCAGCAGCCTTGGGAGGCAGCCTTCTGGAAACACCATATATTTT
TRBV28	few	TRBJ2-7	-	CASSLRMGGYEQYF	TGTGCCAGCAGCCTCCGAATGGGCGGCTACGAGCAGTACTTC
TRBV25-1	few	TRBJ1-3	-	CASSAGGANTIYF	TGTGCCAGCAGTGCCGGCGGGGCGAACACCATATATTTT
TRBV5-5	few	TRBJ2-3	-	CASFLLESLPDTQYF	TGTGCCAGCTTCCTCCTTGAGTCTCTGCCAGATACGCAGTATTTT
TRBV5-6	few	TRBJ2-5	-	CASSFRATGSVRETQYF	TGTGCCAGCAGCTTCCGTGCCACAGGGAGTGTGAGAGAGACCCAGTACTTC
TRBV18	-	TRBJ2-7	TRBD2	CASSPGSGSSYEQYF	TGTGCCAGCTCACCGGGTAGCGGGAGCTCCTACGAGCAGTACTTC
TRBV6-6	few	TRBJ2-3	TRBD1	CAMGQDTDTQYF	TGTGCCATGGGACAGGACACAGATACGCAGTATTTT
TRBV28	-	TRBJ2-7	-	CASSVQGGEQYF	TGTGCCAGCAGTGTACAAGGAGGAGAGCAGTACTTC
TRBV20-1	-	TRBJ2-3	-	CSARLDTQYF	TGCAGTGCTAGATTAGATACGCAGTATTTT
TRBV7-9	few	TRBJ1-2	-	CASSSDSSFYGYTF	TGTGCCAGCAGCTCGGACAGTTCTTTCTATGGCTACACCTTC
TRBV4-3	few	TRBJ2-1	-	CASSQGWNLYNEQFF	TGCGCCAGCAGCCAAGGATGGAACCTTTACAATGAGCAGTTCTTC
TRBV7-2	-	TRBJ2-3	-	CASTLQHTDTQYF	TGTGCCAGCACCTTACAACACACAGATACGCAGTATTTT
TRBV2	-	TRBJ2-7	TRBD1	CASRLPIGQAPYEQYF	TGTGCCAGCAGACTCCCTATCGGACAGGCCCCCTACGAGCAGTACTTC
TRBV7-9	-	TRBJ2-6	-	CASRWGTGRPASGANVLTF	TGTGCCAGCAGGTGGGGTACAGGACGACCAGCCTCTGGGGCCAACGTCCTGACTTTC
TRBV29-1	few	TRBJ2-1	-	CSARRVGWNEQFF	TGCAGCGCGCGCAGGGTGGGTTGGAATGAGCAGTTCTTC
TRBV6-6	-	TRBJ2-7	-	CASSYGGTSPTYEQYF	TGTGCCAGCAGTTACGGTGGGACATCACCCACCTACGAGCAGTACTTC
TRBV5-4	few	TRBJ2-3	-	CASSLVGPDTQYF	TGTGCCAGCAGCTTGGTTGGTCCAGATACGCAGTATTTT
TRBV6-1	few	TRBJ2-6	-	CASCISLSGANVLTF	TGTGCCAGCTGCATTAGCCTCTCTGGGGCCAACGTCCTGACTTTC
TRBV5-1	-	TRBJ1-1	-	CASRLQDNTEAFF	TGCGCCAGCAGGTTACAGGACAACACTGAAGCTTTCTTT
TRBV6-5	few	TRBJ2-7	TRBD1	CASSYSSGGNYEQYF	TGTGCCAGCAGTTACTCGTCAGGGGGAAACTACGAGCAGTACTTC
TRBV4-3	few	TRBJ2-6	-	CASSQEGSGANVLTF	TGCGCCAGCAGCCAAGAGGGCTCTGGGGCCAACGTCCTGACTTTC
TRBV7-3	few	TRBJ2-3	-	CASSSVPSTDTQYF	TGTGCCAGCAGCTCAGTGCCTAGCACAGATACGCAGTATTTT
TRBV7-2	-	TRBJ2-7	TRBD2	CASSYIAGGTGEQYF	TGTGCCAGCAGCTACATAGCGGGAGGGACGGGCGAGCAGTACTTC
TRBV10-3	-	TRBJ2-1	TRBD2	CAISMTSGILLPLSSYNEQFF	TGTGCCATCAGTATGACTAGCGGGATCCTCCTTCCTCTTAGCTCCTACAATGAGCAGTTCTTC
TRBV18	few	TRBJ2-1	TRBD2	CASSELAGVFDEQFF	TGTGCCAGCTCAGAACTAGCGGGAGTGTTTGATGAGCAGTTCTTC
TRBV27	-	TRBJ2-5	-	CASAEGTRVYQETQYF	TGTGCCAGCGCCGAGGGGACTCGGGTGTACCAAGAGACCCAGTACTTC
TRBV18	-	TRBJ2-1	-	CASSPVAPSEQFF	TGTGCCAGCTCACCAGTGGCCCCATCCGAGCAGTTCTTC
TRBV5-6	-	TRBJ2-3	TRBD2	CASSPGLAPDTQYF	TGTGCCAGCAGCCCCGGACTAGCCCCAGATACGCAGTATTTT